This is a list of T cell receptor beta chains from one sample in a study of blood T cell repertoires in COVID-19. Generated by immunoSEQ multiplex PCR, the TCRdb table keeps only in-frame clones and is missing some. The table lists 200,000 to 250,000 clones, around 84% of them singletons. The sequencing sample was made of peripheral blood. The receptors stem from a man aged 45-65 years with active or convalescent COVID-19. CDR3s include the opening cysteine and the closing phenylalanine or tryptophan. The order of the fields is J gene, clone size, D gene, V gene, CDR3 DNA, CDR3 protein. A D gene is named only where the DNA matches it firmly. Expanded clones get a size class; other rows say once, few or many, or leave the size out.

>TRBJ2-2|.|TRBD2|TRBV7-8
TGTGCCAGCAGCTCCCGGACTAGCGGGGGGTTATACACCGGGGAGCTGTTTTTT
CASSSRTSGGLYTGELFF
>TRBJ2-2|few|TRBD1|TRBV6-2/TRBV6-3
TGTGCCAGCAGTCATTCGCGGACAGGCACCGGGGAGCTGTTTTTT
CASSHSRTGTGELFF
>TRBJ2-3|.|.|TRBV18
TGTGCCAGCTCGTACACTAGAACGGGCACAGATACGCAGTATTTT
CASSYTRTGTDTQYF
>TRBJ2-1|.|TRBD2|TRBV29-1
TGCAGCGGGGGACGGGAGGGCCTAAATGAGCAGTTCTTC
CSGGREGLNEQFF
>TRBJ2-4|.|TRBD1|TRBV4-3
TGCGCCAGCAGCCAAGATTTTGCACAGGGGGTGGACATTCAGTACTTC
CASSQDFAQGVDIQYF
>TRBJ2-1|.|TRBD1|TRBV24-1
TGTGCCACCAGTGACCAAGGACAGGTCTACAATGAGCAGTTCTTC
CATSDQGQVYNEQFF
>TRBJ2-1|.|TRBD2|TRBV5-1
TGCGCCAGCAGCCTCCCGGGAGGGCCCGAGGCTAGCGGGAGGGCCTCATCCCCCTACAATGAGCAGTTCTTC
CASSLPGGPEASGRASSPYNEQFF
>TRBJ2-1|few|.|TRBV14
TGTGCCAGCAGCCCCCGGGACTACAATGAGCAGTTCTTC
CASSPRDYNEQFF
>TRBJ2-6|once|.|TRBV24-1
TGTGCCACCAGTGACCGTATAACCCGGCGGGGGGCCAACGTCCTGACTTTC
CATSDRITRRGANVLTF
>TRBJ2-3|.|.|TRBV7-6
TGTGCCAGCACCCCATGGGCGAACACAGATACGCAGTATTTT
CASTPWANTDTQYF
>TRBJ2-5|.|TRBD2|TRBV5-4
TGTGCCAGCAGCAACAAACGACTAGCAGGGCAAGAGACCCAGTACTTC
CASSNKRLAGQETQYF
>TRBJ2-5|.|TRBD1|TRBV5-1
TGCGCCAGCAGCTTGGTCCCAGGGGGCGAGGGGGAGACCCAGTACTTC
CASSLVPGGEGETQYF
>TRBJ2-1|few|TRBD2|TRBV7-8
TGTGCCAGCAGGCGACTAGCGGGAGGTCTTGGGGATGAGCAGTTCTTC
CASRRLAGGLGDEQFF
>TRBJ1-2|.|TRBD1|TRBV18
TGTGCCAGCTCACCCCCGGGACAGGGGGCAAGTGGCTACACCTTC
CASSPPGQGASGYTF
>TRBJ1-2|.|TRBD1|TRBV27
TGTGCCAGCAGCAATTACAGGGGGCGAGACTATGGCTACACCTTC
CASSNYRGRDYGYTF
>TRBJ2-1|once|TRBD1|TRBV11-2
TGTGCCAGCAGCTTAGATCTAGGACAGGGCCAGTTCTTC
CASSLDLGQGQFF
>TRBJ1-6|.|.|TRBV18
TGTGCCAGCTCACCAACGAGCGACTCACCCCTCCACTTT
CASSPTSDSPLHF
>TRBJ2-2|.|.|TRBV7-2
TGTGCCAGCAGCGTAACGGGGGCCGGGGAGCTGTTTTTT
CASSVTGAGELFF
>TRBJ2-2|.|TRBD1|TRBV7-9
TGTGCCAGCACGCTATGGACAGGGGGCTCCGGGGAGCTGTTTTTT
CASTLWTGGSGELFF
>TRBJ1-2|.|TRBD1|TRBV7-6
TGTGCCAGCAGCTTAGGGACAGGGGCGACCCCATTCTATGGCTACACCTTC
CASSLGTGATPFYGYTF
>TRBJ2-1|.|.|TRBV24-1
TGTGCCACCAGTGATACGACAGGTACCTACAATGAGCAGTTCTTC
CATSDTTGTYNEQFF
>TRBJ2-7|.|TRBD2|TRBV20-1
TGCAGTGCTAGTCTGAGCGGGAGGGGTTCCTACGAGCAGTACTTC
CSASLSGRGSYEQYF
>TRBJ2-2|once|.|TRBV7-2
TGTGCCAGCAGCTTAGGGCGGAGCGGGGAGCTGTTTTTT
CASSLGRSGELFF
>TRBJ1-2|.|.|TRBV2
TGTGCCAGCAGTCCGGAGGACAGCTATGGCTACACCTTC
CASSPEDSYGYTF
>TRBJ2-3|.|TRBD2|TRBV29-1
TGCAGCGGGGGTGGCGGGAGGACAGATACGCAGTATTTT
CSGGGGRTDTQYF
>TRBJ2-1|once|TRBD2|TRBV28
TGTGCCAGCAGTAAACCGGGACTAGCGGGAAAAGGTGAGCAGTTCTTC
CASSKPGLAGKGEQFF
>TRBJ2-3|.|.|TRBV2
TGTGCCAGCAGTGAGGGGGGGGCAGGCGCAGATACGCAGTATTTT
CASSEGGAGADTQYF
>TRBJ1-2|.|.|TRBV6-4
TGTGCCAGCAGTGACTCGGGAGGGAGCTATGGCTACACCTTC
CASSDSGGSYGYTF
>TRBJ2-5|.|TRBD2|TRBV5-1
TGCGCCAGCAGCTTGCCCCTAGCGGGGGCCCCCCAAGAGACCCAGTACTTC
CASSLPLAGAPQETQYF
>TRBJ2-1|.|.|TRBV4-2
TGTGCCAGCGGCAACAATGAGCAGTTCTTC
CASGNNEQFF
>TRBJ2-1|.|TRBD1|TRBV12-3/TRBV12-4
TGTGCCAGCAGTTACAGGGGCAATGAGCAGTTCTTC
CASSYRGNEQFF
>TRBJ2-5|.|TRBD1|TRBV7-2
TGTGCCAGCAGCACAAGAACGACCGGGACAGGGGGCCCCCGGGAGACCCAGTACTTC
CASSTRTTGTGGPRETQYF
>TRBJ2-5|.|.|TRBV6-4
TGTGCCAGCAGCCGACAACTAGGGGAGACCCAGTACTTC
CASSRQLGETQYF
>TRBJ1-3|.|.|TRBV15
TGTGCCACCAGCAGAGCCGGGGGACTGTCCTTTAACTCTGGAAACACCATATATTTT
CATSRAGGLSFNSGNTIYF
>TRBJ2-7|.|TRBD2|TRBV19
TGTGCCACCGCCAGGACTAGTTCCTACGAGCAGTACTTC
CATARTSSYEQYF
>TRBJ1-1|.|TRBD1|TRBV28
TGTGCCAGCAGTTTATCGACAGGGGCGCGAACTGAAGCTTTCTTT
CASSLSTGARTEAFF
>TRBJ1-1|few|.|TRBV6-5
TGTGCCAGCAGGTTCGCAGGGCGTGACACTGAAGCTTTCTTT
CASRFAGRDTEAFF